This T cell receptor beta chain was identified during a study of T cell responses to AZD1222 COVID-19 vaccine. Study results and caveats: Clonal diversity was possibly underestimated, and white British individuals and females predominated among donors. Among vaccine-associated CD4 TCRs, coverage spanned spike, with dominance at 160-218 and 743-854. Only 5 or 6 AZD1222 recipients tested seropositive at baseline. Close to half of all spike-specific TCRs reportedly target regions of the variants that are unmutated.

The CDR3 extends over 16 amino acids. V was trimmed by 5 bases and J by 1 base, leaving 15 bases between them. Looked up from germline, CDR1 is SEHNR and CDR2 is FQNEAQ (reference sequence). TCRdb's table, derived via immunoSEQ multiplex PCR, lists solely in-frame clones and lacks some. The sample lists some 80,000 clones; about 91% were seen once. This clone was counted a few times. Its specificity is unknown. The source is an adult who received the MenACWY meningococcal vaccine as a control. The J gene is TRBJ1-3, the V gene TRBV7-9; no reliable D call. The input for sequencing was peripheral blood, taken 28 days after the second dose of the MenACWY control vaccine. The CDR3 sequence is CASSPLKGESGNTIYF. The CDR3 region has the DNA TGTGCCAGCAGCCCTTTAAAGGGAGAGTCTGGAAACACCATATATTTT.